Described below is a single T cell receptor beta chain sequence and its context. Its binding antigen is unknown. Per-base quality was not reported, and no clone a single base away is much larger than it. The sample originates from a study of regulatory T cells in long-lasting Graves disease (TCRdb year 2021). Turning to the overall study: Persistent Graves' disease was defined as persistently positive TSH receptor autoantibodies together with antithyroid drug treatment for over 5 years. A total of around 35 samples underwent TCR sequencing: around 13 from persistent and approximately 20 from newly diagnosed Graves' disease patients. The study took place in China and was registered as a clinical trial. Peripheral blood TCR sequencing and RNA sequencing compared persistent Graves' disease patients with newly diagnosed Graves' disease patients. On average, persistent Graves' disease patients in the clinical cohort had been on antithyroid drugs for eight to twelve years.

Paper-wide results and their limitations: Compared with newly diagnosed patients, patients with persistent Graves' disease had lower TCR Shannon entropy and fewer highly expanded clones, which suggests clonal expansion. The authors noted that the small sample size was a limitation that may lower accuracy. Only peripheral blood was studied, because thyroid tissue, the primary lesion, was inaccessible. Sequencing and analysis were limited to the TCR beta chain. A larger number of public clonotypes was shared among persistent patients (around 3,000) than among newly diagnosed patients (roughly 980).

Library prep was done by multiplex PCR. The sequencer was an Illumina HiSeq 4000. iRepertoire HTBI primers and Arm-PCR amplification of CDR3 regions were used to construct TCR beta libraries. PCR products were gel purified before sequencing. Turning to the authors' computational methods: A total of some 65 TRBV and some 15 TRBJ segments were identified across samples and were used for gene usage analysis of CDR3 amino acid clonotypes. COPE and FqMerger were used to merge the filtered high-quality paired reads into contigs. Contigs were aligned with BLAST to IMGT TRBV, TRBD and TRBJ reference genes, and CDR3 was defined per IMGT. Highly expanded clones were defined as clonotypes with a frequency above 0.1%. Shannon entropy served as the measure of repertoire diversity, while the Gini coefficient captured V-J evenness. Public clonotypes were defined as clonotypes shared by more than one individual. TCRdb trimmed public reads at Q25 via fastp, called clones via MiXCR and kept in-frame beta chains. All rows with the same CDR3 protein become a single entry with the most common DNA and genes. TCRdb's processing, not the authors', yielded these V and J calls. This sample is represented by more than 350,000 distinct CDR3 sequences; 20% to 25% of them were singletons. The ten largest make up roughly an eighth of the sample.

The time point label of this sample denotes: persistent/refractory GD, antithyroid drugs over 5 years with positive TRAb. RNA was extracted from PBMCs in TRIzol for both TCR sequencing and RNA sequencing. The diagnosis of Graves' disease followed American Thyroid Association guidelines. Patients for the study were recruited at an endocrinology department in Xi'an, China. Each patient gave 7.5 to 10 milliliters of peripheral blood, collected in an EDTA anticoagulant tube. Ficoll Paque Plus density gradient separation was used to isolate PBMCs, and no further T cell sorting was performed. RNA quality was checked with an Agilent 2100 Bioanalyzer and agarose gel, and concentration with a NanoDrop 2000. The source is a female donor with Graves disease. This material consisted of peripheral blood mononuclear cells (PBMCs), taken when the disease was refractory, from a patient treated with antithyroid drugs.

CDR3 reads: CASRAEPSYNEQFF. The sequenced DNA: TGTGCCAGCAGGGCGGAACCTTCCTACAATGAGCAGTTCTTC. The chain uses TRBV27 and TRBJ2-1; no D gene can be assigned with confidence. Including cysteine and phenylalanine, the CDR3 has 14 amino acids. Solely the CDR3 DNA is kept, with 42 bases framed from the first base. V sheds 6 bases and J sheds 1 base, leaving 10 bases between their ends. The germline V gene (reference sequence) sets CDR1 to MNHEY and CDR2 to SMNVEV.